The 20 T cell receptor beta chains reported below all come from one sample, sequenced in a study of graft-versus-host responses after intestinal transplantation. Clones were sequenced by immunoSEQ multiplex PCR, and TCRdb holds only the in-frame ones, with some missing. The data show about 25,000 clones, about 95% seen once. The sequencing here drew on PBMCs, taken nearly 31 days after intestinal transplant. The receptors originated from a human patient who received an intestinal transplant, so some T cells may come from the graft donor.

This clone was counted a single time. This chain joins TRBV4-3 and TRBJ2-7; 7 nucleotides line up with TRBD1. The J segment lost 1 base and the V segment lost 0 bases, leaving 6 bases of the junction unmatched. CDR1 is LGHNA, CDR2 YSLEER, per germline. The CDR3 loop spans 16 amino acids. This CDR3 is CASSQEVAGGSYEQYF. CDR3 nucleotides: TGCGCCAGCAGCCAAGAAGTGGCAGGGGGTTCCTACGAGCAGTACTTC.

This chain joins TRBV30 and TRBJ2-5; TRBD2 matches at 8 bases. Gene TRBJ2-7 matches the end of the DNA better, so the J call may be wrong. This CDR3 comprises 15 residues. Germline CDR1 reads GTSNPN; CDR2 reads SVGIG (reference sequence). The CDR3 coding sequence is TGTGCCTGGAGTAACGGAGTAGCGGGAAAAAACGAGCAGTACTTC. Translating it yields CAWSNGVAGKNEQYF.

The chain carries TRBV4-1 and TRBJ2-1; TRBD1 matches 10 bases. J lost 5 bases, V lost 0 bases, and 4 bases had no gene match. This CDR3 comprises 16 residues. Germline CDR1 and CDR2: MGHRA and YSYEKL. The CDR3 region has the DNA TGCGCCAGCAGCCAAGACTTCGGACAGGGGGACAATGAGCAGTTCTTC. Its translation: CASSQDFGQGDNEQFF.

This chain links TRBV18 with TRBJ2-5; D might be TRBD1 (6 bases). V was cut by 2 bases and J by 3 bases, with 10 bases left in between. Germline CDR1 is KGHSH and CDR2 is LQKENI. This CDR3 spans 14 amino acids. This CDR3 reads CASSPTGLKETQYF. CDR3 DNA: TGTGCCAGCTCACCAACAGGGTTGAAAGAGACCCAGTACTTC. Full variable domain (outside the CDR3, taken from reference TRBV18 and TRBJ2-5): NAGVMQNPRHLVRRRGQEARLRCSPMKGHSHVYWYRQLPEEGLKFMVYLQKENIIDESGMPKERFSAEFPKEGPSILRIQQVVRGDSAAYFCASSPTGLKETQYFGPGTRLLVL.

A remark on this clone: Other DNA sequences from this sample encode an identical CDR3 as well. The chain is built from TRBV19 and TRBJ1-1; unclear D gene. V dropped 6 bases and J dropped 1 base, with 18 bases sitting between them. Germline V gives CDR1 LNHDA, CDR2 SQIVND (reference sequence). The CDR3 is 16 residues long. In nucleotides, the CDR3 is TGTGCCAGTAGGATGGAGTCCTATTCGGGGAACACTGAAGCTTTCTTT. Translation: CASRMESYSGNTEAFF.

The chain has TRBV11-3 and TRBJ2-7; D gene ambiguous. Per germline, CDR1 SGHNT and CDR2 YENEEA. The ends were cut back, 3 bases at V and 5 bases at J, with 8 bases in the middle. The CDR3 length is 12 residues. The CDR3 region has the DNA TGTGCCAGCAGCTTCTCGGACGACGAGCAGTACTTC. This gives the protein CASSFSDDEQYF.

The J gene is TRBJ1-6, the V gene TRBV7-6; tentatively, D is TRBD1 (5 bases). The CDR3 is 14 amino acids. Germline-derived CDR1 and CDR2 are SGHVS and FNYEAQ. Trimming pared 4 bases from V and 10 bases from J, leaving 14 bases between. CDR3 DNA sequence: TGTGCCAGCAGCTACCAGGGAGACGACTCACCCCTCCACTTT. It specifies CASSYQGDDSPLHF. The whole variable domain, remainder taken from reference TRBV7-6 and TRBJ1-6, is GAGVSQSPRYKVTKRGQDVALRCDPISGHVSLYWYRQALGQGPEFLTYFNYEAQQDKSGLPNDRFSAERPEGSISTLTIQRTEQRDSAMYRCASSYQGDDSPLHFGNGTRLTVT.

V usage is TRBV19 and J usage is TRBJ1-3; a possible D gene is TRBD1 (5 bases). Per the germline V gene, CDR1 is LNHDA and CDR2 is SQIVND (reference sequence). CDR3 length equals 16 residues. The V and J ends lost 10 bases and 0 bases respectively, with 19 bases between them. In DNA, the CDR3 is TGTGCCACCTCCGGGAGGACAACTCCCTCTGGAAACACCATATATTTT. Encoded protein: CATSGRTTPSGNTIYF.

V usage is TRBV9 and J usage is TRBJ2-1, with 11 bases lining up with TRBD2. Germline-derived CDR1 and CDR2 are SGDLS and YYNGEE. J gave up 7 bases and V 4 bases, and 10 bases lay outside the gene matches. This CDR3 region has 16 residues. The CDR3 region is CASSSSLAGGANEQFF. As DNA, the CDR3 is TGTGCCAGCAGCTCGTCCCTAGCGGGGGGAGCGAATGAGCAGTTCTTC.

This clone was recorded once. The rearrangement joins TRBV7-8 to TRBJ2-5, with TRBD1 matching over 8 bases. Germline V gives CDR1 SGHVS, CDR2 FQNEAQ. CDR3 size: 14 residues. The V gene end was trimmed by 1 base and the J gene end by 5 bases; junction bases not matched to a gene: 3. The CDR3 coding sequence is TGTGCCAGCAGCTTAGAGACAGGGGATGAGACCCAGTACTTC. Protein: CASSLETGDETQYF.

The J gene is TRBJ2-7, the V gene TRBV5-1, with 7 bases matching TRBD2. The germline CDR1 and CDR2 sequences are SGHRS and YFSETQ. After removal of 2 bases from V and 6 bases from J, the junction contained 11 bases not matched to a gene. The length of the CDR3 is 15 residues. The DNA for the CDR3 is TGCGCCAGCAGCTTTGGGCGTGGCGGGAGAAGCGAGCAGTACTTC. Translation gives CASSFGRGGRSEQYF.

This chain joins TRBV19 and TRBJ1-3; D is uncertain. Germline CDR1 LNHDA, CDR2 SQIVND (reference sequence). V was clipped by 8 bases and J by 4 bases, with 12 bases between them. The CDR3 has 13 amino acids. CDR3 sequence: CASVEAQGNTIYF. The CDR3 coding sequence is TGTGCCAGTGTAGAGGCCCAAGGAAACACCATATATTTT.

This clone was counted only a few times. The rearrangement uses TRBV5-1 and TRBJ2-7; the match to TRBD1 covers 7 bases. Germline loops: CDR1 SGHRS, CDR2 YFSETQ. The CDR3 loop spans 12 amino acids. V shed 3 bases and J 3 bases; nucleotides not matched to a gene: 0. CDR3 region: CASSSGGYEQYF. CDR3 bases: TGCGCCAGCAGCTCAGGGGGCTACGAGCAGTACTTC.

The chain employs TRBV28 and TRBJ2-7; maybe TRBD2 (6 bases). Germline-derived CDR1 and CDR2 are MDHEN and SYDVKM. CDR3 length: 17 amino acids. Deletions cut 1 base from V and 3 bases from J, with 19 bases between. CDR3 amino acids: CASSLFPEGRGRYEQYF. DNA for the CDR3: TGTGCCAGCAGTTTATTCCCGGAGGGGCGCGGACGCTACGAGCAGTACTTC.

This rearrangement joins TRBV6-6 to TRBJ1-1; D remains unclear. The CDR3 is 13 amino acids. The V gene's germline CDR1 is MNHNY and CDR2 SVGAGI (reference sequence). V lost 4 bases to trimming and J lost 1 base, with 7 bases between them. The CDR3 region has the DNA TGTGCCAGCAGTTCTTACTCGAACACTGAAGCTTTCTTT. Encoded protein: CASSSYSNTEAFF.

This chain connects TRBV12-5 to TRBJ2-1; no definite D call. Between the trimmed V and J ends, which lost 1 base and 6 bases, there was a span of 7 bases. The CDR3 has 13 residues. Germline V gene sequence: CDR1 LGHNT, CDR2 FRNRAP. The CDR3 nucleotides read TGTGCTAGTGGTTTGGCCGGGCTCAATGAGCAGTTCTTC. Its protein product is CASGLAGLNEQFF.

This clone occurred once. The CDR3 region is CAWSVRGLVDTGELFF. CDR3 in DNA: TGTGCCTGGAGTGTACGAGGGTTGGTGGACACCGGGGAGCTGTTTTTT. This chain links TRBV30 with TRBJ2-2, with a tentative D call TRBD2 (5 bases). This CDR3 has 16 amino acids. The V end was cut by 0 bases, the J end by 3 bases, with 14 bases between. Germline CDR1 and CDR2: GTSNPN and SVGIG (reference sequence).

This clone has a single count. The V call is TRBV5-5, the J call TRBJ1-2; D possibly corresponds to TRBD1 (6 bases). The CDR3 runs to 13 residues. CDR1 is SGHKS, CDR2 YYEKEE, per germline (reference sequence). Between the trimmed V and J ends, which lost 4 bases and 4 bases, there was a span of 11 bases. CDR3 nucleotides: TGTGCCAGCAGCCTAACAGGGTCCTATGGCTACACCTTC. It specifies CASSLTGSYGYTF.

The V gene is TRBV11-1, the J gene TRBJ2-2, with a possible D match to TRBD2 (6 bases). Trimming took off 2 bases at V and 0 bases at J, with 13 bases between the two ends. Germline values: CDR1 SGHAT, CDR2 FQDESV (reference sequence). CDR3 length: 17 residues. The CDR3 nucleotides are TGTGCCAGCAGCTTAAGCCCGGGCGGGACGAACACCGGGGAGCTGTTTTTT. It codes for CASSLSPGGTNTGELFF.

The J gene is TRBJ1-1, the V gene TRBV28; D is unresolved. The germline V and J ends were trimmed by 2 bases and 0 bases, with 7 bases remaining between them. The CDR3 runs to 14 residues. Germline V CDR1 and CDR2: MDHEN, SYDVKM. Here the CDR3 reads CASSLAALNTEAFF. In nucleotides, the CDR3 is TGTGCCAGCAGTTTAGCAGCCTTGAACACTGAAGCTTTCTTT.